This entry features one T cell receptor (beta chain) sequence. Antigen specificity is unknown. Only in-frame clones appear in the TCRdb table, and some are missing; sequencing was by immunoSEQ multiplex PCR. The top ten hold 6% to 7.5% of the sample, which has about 49,000 clones, under 90% seen once. This CDR3 is built from 14 residues. Trimming took off 0 bases at V and 0 bases at J, with 6 bases between the two ends. CDR1 is SGDLS and CDR2 is YYNGEE in the germline V gene. The record originates from a study of OX40 agonist ivuxolimab in advanced cancers. Broader study findings: In the 0.1 to 3.0 mg/kg range, CD4+ and CD8+ blood T cells had expanded clonally by week 6.

The material was CD4+ or CD8+ T cells sorted from blood, obtained in a trial of the OX40 agonist ivuxolimab. The receptor was derived from an adult with an advanced solid tumor such as melanoma, head and neck, liver or kidney cancer. This chain joins TRBV9 and TRBJ1-1; D ambiguous. This CDR3 is CASSVVTVNTEAFF. The DNA of the CDR3 is TGTGCCAGCAGCGTAGTAACGGTGAACACTGAAGCTTTCTTT.